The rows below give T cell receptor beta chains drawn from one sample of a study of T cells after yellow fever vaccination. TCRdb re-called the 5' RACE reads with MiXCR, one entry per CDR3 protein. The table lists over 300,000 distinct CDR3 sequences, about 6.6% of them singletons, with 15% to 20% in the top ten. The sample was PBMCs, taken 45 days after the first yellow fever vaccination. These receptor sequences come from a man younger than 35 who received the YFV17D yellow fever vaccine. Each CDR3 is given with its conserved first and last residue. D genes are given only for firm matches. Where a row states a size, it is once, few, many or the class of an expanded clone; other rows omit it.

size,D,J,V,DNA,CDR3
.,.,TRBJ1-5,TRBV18,TGTGCCAGCTCACCCACCAATAGCAATCAGCCCCAGCATTTT,CASSPTNSNQPQHF
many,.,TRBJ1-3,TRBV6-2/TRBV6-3,TGTGCCAGCAATCCAGGACAGCCTATCTCTGGAAACACCATATATTTT,CASNPGQPISGNTIYF
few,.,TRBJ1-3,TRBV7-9,TGTGCCAGCAGCTTACAATCTCCGAGTTCTGGAAACACCATATATTTT,CASSLQSPSSGNTIYF
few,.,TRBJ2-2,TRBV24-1,TGTGCCACCAGTGAGAGAGTGGGGGCGAACACCGGGGAGCTGTTTTTT,CATSERVGANTGELFF
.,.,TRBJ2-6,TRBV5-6,TGTGCCATGGGCGCCGGGCCCAACGTCCTGACTTTC,CAMGAGPNVLTF
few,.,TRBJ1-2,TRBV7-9,TGTGCCAGCAGCTCCCAAGGGGGGGATAACTATGGCTACACCTTC,CASSSQGGDNYGYTF
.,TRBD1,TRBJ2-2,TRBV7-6,TGTGCCAGCAGCCTTTCTACAGGGGTAAACACCGGGGAGCTGTTTTTT,CASSLSTGVNTGELFF
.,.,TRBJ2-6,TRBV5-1,TGCGCCAGCAGCTCAGTAAGTCTGGCTGGGGCCAACGTCCCGACTTTC,CASSSVSLAGANVPTF
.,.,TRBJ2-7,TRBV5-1,TGCGCCAGCAGCTTCACTGGGACCACAAAAGAGCAGTACTTC,CASSFTGTTKEQYF
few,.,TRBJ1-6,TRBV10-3,TGTGCCATCAGTGAGTCCGGGCCTCCGAATTCACCCCTCCACTTT,CAISESGPPNSPLHF
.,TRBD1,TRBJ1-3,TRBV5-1,TGCGCCAGCAGCTTCGGGCAGGGGGCAGGAGGAAACACCATATATTTT,CASSFGQGAGGNTIYF
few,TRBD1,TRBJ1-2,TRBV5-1,TGCGCCAGCAGCCCGACAGGGTTTACTCATGGCTACACCTTC,CASSPTGFTHGYTF
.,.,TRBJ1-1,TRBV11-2,TGTGCCAGCAGCCCAGGTATGGGGACTGAAGCTTTCTTT,CASSPGMGTEAFF
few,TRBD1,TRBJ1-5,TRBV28,TGTGCCAGCAGCCCCCCAGGGGGGCCCCAGCATTTT,CASSPPGGPQHF
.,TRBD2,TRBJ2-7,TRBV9,TGTGCCAGCAGCGTAGAGGGAGGGGTCTTCTCCTACGAGCAGTACTTC,CASSVEGGVFSYEQYF
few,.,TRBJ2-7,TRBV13,TGTGCCAGCAGCGGGGACACTCTATACGAGCAGTACTTC,CASSGDTLYEQYF
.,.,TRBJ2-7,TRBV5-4,TGTGCCAGCAGCTTGGGGGCTAGCGAAAGCTACGAGCAGTACTTC,CASSLGASESYEQYF
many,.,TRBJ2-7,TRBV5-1,TGCGCCAGCAGCTTGGGCCCGGTACAGTCTGGCGAGCAGTACTTC,CASSLGPVQSGEQYF
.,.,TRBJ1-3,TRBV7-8,TGTGCCAGCAGCCGGTCGGACGTTGGAAACACCATATATTTT,CASSRSDVGNTIYF